One sample yielded the 7 T cell receptor beta chains listed below, sequenced in a study of PD-1 blockade in classical Hodgkin lymphoma. The assay was immunoSEQ multiplex PCR, and TCRdb's table has in-frame clones only and misses some. The table has some 64,000 clones, approximately 92% seen once. Relapse after autologous stem cell transplantation occurred in every patient, and brentuximab vedotin exposure varied. The starting material was peripheral blood mononuclear cells (PBMCs), obtained at baseline. The source of these receptors is a human donor with classical Hodgkin lymphoma.

The rearrangement joins TRBV6-5 to TRBJ2-3; the D is unclear. The CDR3 contains 13 residues. Per the germline V gene, CDR1 is MNHEY and CDR2 is SVGAGI. Trimming removed 4 bases at V and 5 bases at J, with 10 bases between. As DNA, the CDR3 is TGTGCCAGCAGTTCTTCAGAAGGAGATACGCAGTATTTT. Translation gives CASSSSEGDTQYF.

The V and J genes are TRBV9 and TRBJ1-2; D remains ambiguous. CDR1 is SGDLS, CDR2 YYNGEE, per germline. V shed 0 bases and J shed 3 bases, with 12 bases lying between them. The CDR3 length is 15 residues. The CDR3 bases are TGTGCCAGCAGCGTAGAAGGCAGGAGCTACTATGGCTACACCTTC. It is translated as CASSVEGRSYYGYTF.

About this clone: Within the sample, other DNA sequences also encode this same CDR3. The V gene is TRBV6-5, the J gene TRBJ1-1, with 8 bases identical to TRBD1. CDR1 MNHEY and CDR2 SVGAGI come from the germline V gene. CDR3 length equals 12 residues. The V and J ends lost 6 bases and 5 bases, in that order; junction bases with no gene match: 2. The CDR3 spells CASRRTGTEAFF. The CDR3 bases are TGTGCCAGCAGGAGGACAGGGACTGAAGCTTTCTTT.

This chain links TRBV27 with TRBJ1-1; tentative D call: TRBD1 (5 bases). Germline CDR1 is MNHEY and CDR2 is SMNVEV (reference sequence). With 5 bases removed from V and 5 bases from J, the gap between germline ends came to 15 bases. The CDR3 is made up of 14 amino acids. For the CDR3, the DNA is TGTGCCAGCAGTCAACCCGGGGGACGGACTGAAGCTTTCTTT. It is translated as CASSQPGGRTEAFF.

The rearrangement joins TRBV11-2 to TRBJ1-5; maybe TRBD1 (5 bases). The CDR3 runs to 13 residues. CDR1 is SGHAT and CDR2 is FQNNGV in the germline V gene. V was pared by 7 bases and J by 4 bases, with 11 bases between. CDR3 in amino acids: CASTRQGNQPQHF. DNA for the CDR3: TGTGCCAGCACCCGTCAGGGTAATCAGCCCCAGCATTTT.

The V call is TRBV11-1, the J call TRBJ2-1; D unclear. In germline, CDR1 is SGHAT, CDR2 FQDESV (reference sequence). With 5 bases removed from V and 4 bases from J, the gap between germline ends came to 9 bases. The CDR3 consists of 13 residues. In nucleotides, the CDR3 is TGTGCCAGCAGCGCGTCTGTATACAATGAGCAGTTCTTC. It translates to CASSASVYNEQFF.

J is TRBJ2-6 and V is TRBV11-3; tentative D call: TRBD1 (6 bases). CDR1 and CDR2 from the germline V gene are SGHNT and YENEEA. Trimming shortened V by 4 bases and J by 3 bases, and 13 bases separated the two germline ends. This CDR3 is 16 amino acids long. CDR3: CASSSTGSGGANVLTF. In DNA form, the CDR3 reads TGTGCCAGCAGCTCGACAGGATCCGGTGGGGCCAACGTCCTGACTTTC.